A selection of T cell receptor beta chains follows, all from one sample in a study of cytomegalovirus exposure and HLA in healthy donors. Some clones are missing from TCRdb's copy, which holds only in-frame ones; the method was immunoSEQ multiplex PCR. The repertoire consists of approximately 170,000 clones, with about 89% occurring once and the leading ten covering 3% to 3.5%. The material sequenced was PBMCs. Receptors originate from a woman aged 18-29 years in good health and CMV-seropositive. CDR3s include the opening cysteine and the closing phenylalanine or tryptophan. The order of the fields is clone size, D gene, V gene, J gene, CDR3 protein, CDR3 DNA. The D gene is left open where the match is weak. The listing skips clone size in some rows; elsewhere it reads once, few, many or a size class.

clone_size: once
d_call: -
v_call: TRBV7-9
j_call: TRBJ2-1
cdr3_aa: CASKAGQPGNEQFF
cdr3_nt: TGTGCCAGCAAGGCCGGTCAGCCAGGCAATGAGCAGTTCTTC

clone_size: -
d_call: -
v_call: TRBV4-1
j_call: TRBJ2-5
cdr3_aa: CASSRDYYGETQYF
cdr3_nt: TGCGCCAGCAGCCGCGACTATTACGGGGAGACCCAGTACTTC

clone_size: -
d_call: -
v_call: TRBV6-1
j_call: TRBJ1-4
cdr3_aa: CASSESIGSFNEKLFF
cdr3_nt: TGTGCCAGCAGTGAGAGTATAGGGAGCTTTAATGAAAAACTGTTTTTT

clone_size: -
d_call: -
v_call: TRBV5-4
j_call: TRBJ2-3
cdr3_aa: CASSSLSLSTDTQYF
cdr3_nt: TGTGCCAGCAGCTCTTTGAGTCTCAGCACAGATACGCAGTATTTT

clone_size: -
d_call: TRBD1
v_call: TRBV5-8
j_call: TRBJ2-1
cdr3_aa: CASSWGTGVGNEQFF
cdr3_nt: TGTGCCAGCAGCTGGGGGACAGGGGTTGGGAATGAGCAGTTCTTC

clone_size: -
d_call: -
v_call: TRBV5-1
j_call: TRBJ1-2
cdr3_aa: CASSLARGGGDGYTF
cdr3_nt: TGCGCCAGCAGCTTGGCCAGAGGGGGAGGGGATGGCTACACCTTC

clone_size: -
d_call: -
v_call: TRBV5-4
j_call: TRBJ1-2
cdr3_aa: CASSLANGGYGYTF
cdr3_nt: TGTGCCAGCAGCTTGGCCAACGGGGGCTATGGCTACACCTTC

clone_size: -
d_call: -
v_call: TRBV10-2
j_call: TRBJ1-2
cdr3_aa: CASSESLGDGYTF
cdr3_nt: TGCGCCAGCAGTGAGTCATTAGGAGATGGCTACACCTTC

clone_size: once
d_call: -
v_call: TRBV9
j_call: TRBJ2-5
cdr3_aa: CASSVEGEETQYF
cdr3_nt: TGTGCCAGCAGCGTAGAGGGGGAAGAGACCCAGTACTTC

clone_size: -
d_call: TRBD2
v_call: TRBV5-4
j_call: TRBJ2-1
cdr3_aa: CASSLTAGGPYNEQFF
cdr3_nt: TGTGCCAGCAGCTTGACGGCGGGAGGACCCTACAATGAGCAGTTCTTC

clone_size: -
d_call: -
v_call: TRBV5-4
j_call: TRBJ2-3
cdr3_aa: CASSLGLTSTDTQYF
cdr3_nt: TGTGCCAGCAGCTTGGGGTTAACTAGCACAGATACGCAGTATTTT

clone_size: -
d_call: TRBD1
v_call: TRBV7-9
j_call: TRBJ2-3
cdr3_aa: CASSPTRGQGADTQYF
cdr3_nt: TGTGCCAGCAGCCCTACTCGTGGACAGGGCGCGGATACGCAGTATTTT

clone_size: -
d_call: -
v_call: TRBV28
j_call: TRBJ1-3
cdr3_aa: CASSPQTAGNTIYF
cdr3_nt: TGTGCCAGCAGTCCCCAGACAGCTGGAAACACCATATATTTT

clone_size: once
d_call: -
v_call: TRBV9
j_call: TRBJ1-1
cdr3_aa: CASSVELEGTGRNTEAFF
cdr3_nt: TGTGCCAGCAGCGTAGAGTTGGAGGGTACGGGGAGGAACACTGAAGCTTTCTTT

clone_size: -
d_call: TRBD2
v_call: TRBV10-1
j_call: TRBJ2-1
cdr3_aa: CASSFSGGAINEQFF
cdr3_nt: TGCGCCAGCAGCTTTTCGGGGGGGGCGATCAATGAGCAGTTCTTC

clone_size: -
d_call: -
v_call: TRBV6-1
j_call: TRBJ2-7
cdr3_aa: CASSVIRGTGTYEQYF
cdr3_nt: TGTGCCAGCAGTGTCATCCGGGGGACCGGGACCTACGAGCAGTACTTC

clone_size: -
d_call: TRBD1
v_call: TRBV18
j_call: TRBJ1-1
cdr3_aa: CASSYQGGEAFF
cdr3_nt: TGTGCCAGCTCATATCAGGGGGGTGAAGCTTTCTTT

clone_size: -
d_call: TRBD2
v_call: TRBV7-2
j_call: TRBJ2-5
cdr3_aa: CASSQLAGGAETQYF
cdr3_nt: TGTGCCAGCAGCCAACTAGCGGGGGGCGCGGAGACCCAGTACTTC

clone_size: -
d_call: TRBD1
v_call: TRBV19
j_call: TRBJ2-6
cdr3_aa: CASSTGTGVSGANVLTF
cdr3_nt: TGTGCCAGTAGTACCGGGACAGGCGTCTCTGGGGCCAACGTCCTGACTTTC

clone_size: -
d_call: TRBD2
v_call: TRBV6-5
j_call: TRBJ2-1
cdr3_aa: CASSYWREDRNEQFF
cdr3_nt: TGTGCCAGCAGTTACTGGCGGGAGGACCGGAATGAGCAGTTCTTC

clone_size: -
d_call: -
v_call: TRBV11-3
j_call: TRBJ2-3
cdr3_aa: CASSLDGGDTQYF
cdr3_nt: TGTGCCAGCAGCTTAGATGGGGGGGATACGCAGTATTTT

clone_size: -
d_call: -
v_call: TRBV11-1
j_call: TRBJ2-7
cdr3_aa: CASSPQSGYYEQYF
cdr3_nt: TGTGCCAGCAGCCCTCAGTCAGGGTATTACGAGCAGTACTTC

clone_size: -
d_call: -
v_call: TRBV6-5
j_call: TRBJ2-7
cdr3_aa: CASSYQPSRRPYEQYF
cdr3_nt: TGTGCCAGCAGTTACCAGCCGAGCAGGCGACCCTACGAGCAGTACTTC

clone_size: -
d_call: TRBD1
v_call: TRBV11-2
j_call: TRBJ1-6
cdr3_aa: CASSLDLGQGGSSYNSPLHF
cdr3_nt: TGTGCCAGCAGCTTAGACCTAGGACAGGGCGGAAGCTCCTATAATTCACCCCTCCACTTT

clone_size: -
d_call: TRBD2
v_call: TRBV5-1
j_call: TRBJ2-7
cdr3_aa: CASSFTSGSSYEQYF
cdr3_nt: TGCGCCAGCAGCTTCACTAGCGGGAGCTCCTACGAGCAGTACTTC

clone_size: few
d_call: -
v_call: TRBV10-1
j_call: TRBJ2-4
cdr3_aa: CASTGQKNIQYF
cdr3_nt: TGCGCCAGCACCGGACAGAAAAACATTCAGTACTTC

clone_size: -
d_call: TRBD1
v_call: TRBV4-1
j_call: TRBJ2-7
cdr3_aa: CASSQPTGGEQYF
cdr3_nt: TGCGCCAGCAGCCAACCAACAGGGGGCGAGCAGTACTTC

clone_size: -
d_call: -
v_call: TRBV11-2
j_call: TRBJ2-3
cdr3_aa: CASVYGGYTDTQYF
cdr3_nt: TGTGCCAGTGTCTACGGGGGATACACAGATACGCAGTATTTT

clone_size: -
d_call: TRBD1
v_call: TRBV5-5
j_call: TRBJ2-7
cdr3_aa: CASSPRQGSYEQYF
cdr3_nt: TGTGCCAGCAGCCCTAGACAGGGGAGCTACGAGCAGTACTTC

clone_size: -
d_call: TRBD1
v_call: TRBV5-4
j_call: TRBJ1-5
cdr3_aa: CASSSQGSNQPQHF
cdr3_nt: TGTGCCAGCAGCTCACAGGGGTCCAATCAGCCCCAGCATTTT

clone_size: -
d_call: -
v_call: TRBV6-5
j_call: TRBJ1-2
cdr3_aa: CASRLTAPGDYGYTF
cdr3_nt: TGTGCCAGCAGACTGACAGCACCGGGGGACTATGGCTACACCTTC

clone_size: -
d_call: -
v_call: TRBV4-2
j_call: TRBJ1-1
cdr3_aa: CASGAVGGTEAFF
cdr3_nt: TGTGCCAGCGGGGCCGTGGGGGGCACTGAAGCTTTCTTT

clone_size: -
d_call: -
v_call: TRBV20-1
j_call: TRBJ1-1
cdr3_aa: CSVGGNTEAFF
cdr3_nt: TGCAGTGTAGGGGGGAACACTGAAGCTTTCTTT

clone_size: -
d_call: -
v_call: TRBV5-1
j_call: TRBJ2-1
cdr3_aa: CASSLDLQEQFF
cdr3_nt: TGCGCCAGCAGCTTGGATTTACAGGAGCAGTTCTTC

clone_size: once
d_call: -
v_call: TRBV19
j_call: TRBJ2-1
cdr3_aa: CASSAVTRYNEQFF
cdr3_nt: TGTGCCAGTAGTGCCGTCACCAGGTACAATGAGCAGTTCTTC

clone_size: -
d_call: TRBD1
v_call: TRBV7-8
j_call: TRBJ2-3
cdr3_aa: CASSVQGAHGTDTQYF
cdr3_nt: TGTGCCAGCAGCGTCCAGGGGGCTCATGGTACAGATACGCAGTATTTT

clone_size: -
d_call: -
v_call: TRBV5-4
j_call: TRBJ2-5
cdr3_aa: CASSLLGGQETQYF
cdr3_nt: TGTGCCAGCAGCTTGCTGGGGGGCCAAGAGACCCAGTACTTC

clone_size: -
d_call: -
v_call: TRBV5-1
j_call: TRBJ1-4
cdr3_aa: CASSKDSHNEKLFF
cdr3_nt: TGCGCCAGCAGCAAAGACAGTCATAATGAAAAACTGTTTTTT

clone_size: -
d_call: -
v_call: TRBV19
j_call: TRBJ1-1
cdr3_aa: CASSTRGSAFF
cdr3_nt: TGTGCCAGTAGTACCCGAGGATCAGCTTTCTTT

clone_size: -
d_call: TRBD2
v_call: TRBV28
j_call: TRBJ2-7
cdr3_aa: CASSLASSGKAYEQYF
cdr3_nt: TGTGCCAGCAGTTTAGCCTCTAGCGGGAAAGCCTACGAGCAGTACTTC

clone_size: -
d_call: -
v_call: TRBV6-1
j_call: TRBJ2-5
cdr3_aa: CASIRGMEETQYF
cdr3_nt: TGTGCCAGCATCCGGGGAATGGAAGAGACCCAGTACTTC

clone_size: -
d_call: TRBD2
v_call: TRBV25-1
j_call: TRBJ2-5
cdr3_aa: CASSGPRGGETQYF
cdr3_nt: TGTGCCAGCAGTGGCCCCCGGGGGGGAGAGACCCAGTACTTC